The 22 T cell receptor beta chains reported below all come from one sample, sequenced in a study of T cell repertoires in cytomegalovirus infection. TCRdb reprocessed the reads via MiXCR and lists one record per CDR3 protein. The data hold roughly 990,000 distinct CDR3 sequences, with around 31% observed a single time. These receptors lack a known antigen. The input for sequencing was cultured CD8+ T cells from PBMCs, taken from culture after CMV antigen stimulation. All receptors derive from a human donor in good health (CMV status not recorded). Some clones in this sample may be carry-over from other donors' samples.

The rearrangement joins TRBV25-1 to TRBJ2-1, with 9 nucleotides matching TRBD1. V dropped 4 bases and J dropped 7; count of bases not matched to a gene: 5. CDR3 length equals 14 residues. Germline CDR1 is MGHDK and CDR2 is SYGVNS. CDR3 residues: CASSGWDRVNEQFF. The CDR3 DNA sequence: TGTGCCAGCAGTGGCTGGGACAGGGTAAATGAGCAGTTCTTC.

This clonotype was seen a handful of times. The chain combines TRBV4-3 with TRBJ1-3; maybe TRBD1 (5 bases). This CDR3 contains 15 residues. CDR1 and CDR2 (germline): LGHNA, YSLEER. V shed 4 bases and J shed 1 base, with 11 bases lying between them. CDR3 region: CASSPDRHSGNTIYF. DNA for the CDR3: TGCGCCAGCAGCCCCGACAGACATTCTGGAAACACCATATATTTT.

This clonotype was detected a few times. The genes are TRBV25-1 and TRBJ1-2; D is perhaps TRBD1 (5 bases). CDR3 size: 13 residues. CDR1 and CDR2 from the germline V gene are MGHDK and SYGVNS. V gave up 8 bases and J gave up 8 bases, with 18 bases separating them. The CDR3 reads CASFSTRRDGYTF. In DNA form, the CDR3 reads TGTGCCAGCTTCTCGACGAGGCGGGACGGCTACACCTTC.

The chain employs TRBV20-1 and TRBJ1-1; no reliable D call. Per germline, CDR1 DFQATT and CDR2 SNEGSKA (reference sequence). The CDR3 totals 18 residues. V was cut by 0 bases and J by 0 bases, with 20 bases left in between. CDR3 nucleotides: TGCAGTGCTAGAGATCGGGGAACGCGGCTAGGTATGAACACTGAAGCTTTCTTT. Translated, it gives CSARDRGTRLGMNTEAFF.

In regard to this clonotype: This may come from a read error, since a much larger clone is one base off. V usage is TRBV7-8 and J usage is TRBJ1-5; 7 positions agree with TRBD1. The CDR3 is 16 amino acids. Unmatched junction bases numbered 9, after V lost 3 bases and J lost 4 bases. CDR1 is SGHVS and CDR2 is FQNEAQ in the germline V gene. The CDR3 sequence: CASSLMGDRINQPQHF. CDR3 in DNA: TGTGCCAGCAGCTTGATGGGGGACAGAATTAATCAGCCCCAGCATTTT.

The V gene is TRBV7-9, the J gene TRBJ2-7; maybe TRBD1 (5 bases). CDR1 and CDR2 from the germline V gene are SEHNR and FQNEAQ (reference sequence). V was trimmed by 4 bases and J by 7 bases, leaving 14 bases between them. This CDR3 is 13 amino acids long. The CDR3 DNA sequence: TGTGCCAGCAGCTCCGGACAAGCTGGGGAGCAGTACTTC. This gives the protein CASSSGQAGEQYF.

This clonotype was detected a few times. The chain joins TRBV20-1 to TRBJ2-3, with D unclear. The germline V gene encodes CDR1 DFQATT and CDR2 SNEGSKA (reference sequence). The CDR3 has 11 residues. Trimming removed 3 bases at V and 5 bases at J, with 6 bases between. The CDR3 here is CSASVRDTQYF. For the CDR3, the DNA is TGCAGTGCTAGCGTCCGAGATACGCAGTATTTT.

This clonotype came up a few times. The chain recombines TRBV27 with TRBJ2-7, with D tentatively TRBD1 or TRBD2 (5 bases each). The CDR3 consists of 14 residues. V lost 0 bases and J lost 6, with 12 bases in between. CDR1 and CDR2 (germline): MNHEY, SMNVEV (reference sequence). CDR3 DNA: TGTGCCAGCAGTTTATCTAGAGCTGGGACCGAGCAGTACTTC. This translates into CASSLSRAGTEQYF.

The CDR3 region is CSARDGGYGNEKLFF. In DNA, the CDR3 is TGCAGTGCTAGAGATGGGGGGTACGGCAATGAAAAACTGTTTTTT. The chain employs TRBV20-1 and TRBJ1-4; D possibly corresponds to TRBD1 (5 bases). Trimming removed 0 bases from V and 5 bases from J, with 13 bases in between. The CDR3 has 15 amino acids. Germline CDR1 and CDR2: DFQATT and SNEGSKA (reference sequence).

In its sample, this clonotype was seen a few times. The chain joins TRBV7-9 to TRBJ2-5; D tentatively fits TRBD1 or TRBD2 (5 bases each). This CDR3 spans 15 amino acids. Trimming shortened V by 2 bases and J by 2 bases, and 12 bases separated the two germline ends. Germline lookup yields CDR1 SEHNR and CDR2 FQNEAQ (reference sequence). CDR3 sequence: CASSLLGESQETQYF. The CDR3 nucleotides read TGTGCCAGCAGCTTATTAGGGGAGTCACAAGAGACCCAGTACTTC.

In its sample, this clonotype was seen many times. The rearrangement uses TRBV7-6 and TRBJ2-7; 12 nucleotides line up with TRBD2. Germline V gene lookup returns CDR1 SGHVS and CDR2 FNYEAQ. V trimming: 3 bases; J trimming: 3 bases; junction bases outside the gene matches: 6. The CDR3 spans 16 residues. CDR3 in DNA: TGTGCCAGCAGCTTGGCGACTAGCGGGGGAGACTACGAGCAGTACTTC. Residues: CASSLATSGGDYEQYF.

This chain connects TRBV7-9 to TRBJ2-2; D unresolved. The CDR3 loop spans 16 amino acids. Trimming cost V 5 bases and J 0 bases, with 13 bases left between them. The germline V gene encodes CDR1 SEHNR and CDR2 FQNEAQ (reference sequence). The chain's CDR3 is CASSPPSGANTGELFF. The CDR3 region has the DNA TGTGCCAGCAGCCCCCCTTCTGGGGCGAACACCGGGGAGCTGTTTTTT.

V usage is TRBV19 and J usage is TRBJ2-7; D is undetermined. Trimming cost V 2 bases and J 1 base, with 9 bases left between them. Germline lookup yields CDR1 LNHDA and CDR2 SQIVND (reference sequence). The CDR3 totals 14 residues. CDR3 sequence (DNA): TGTGCCAGTAGTATATATGGATTATCCTACGAGCAGTACTTC. Amino acids: CASSIYGLSYEQYF.

The chain carries TRBV7-6 and TRBJ1-1; D ambiguous. Trimming left V 5 bases short and J 1 base short, with 14 bases between. This CDR3 is built from 15 residues. Germline CDR1 reads SGHVS; CDR2 reads FNYEAQ. DNA of the CDR3: TGTGCCAGCAGCCCAATTGGCATCCAGAACACTGAAGCTTTCTTT. It is translated as CASSPIGIQNTEAFF.

On this clonotype: A much bigger clone sits one base away, suggesting this may be a read error. J is TRBJ2-1 and V is TRBV7-6, with TRBD2 matching 10 bases. The CDR3 contains 15 residues. CDR1 is SGHVS, CDR2 FNYEAQ, per germline. V lost 5 bases and J lost 7; bases outside the gene matches: 8. The CDR3 protein is CASSTRASGGNEQFF. The CDR3 bases are TGTGCCAGCAGCACCCGGGCTAGCGGGGGTAATGAGCAGTTCTTC. The full variable domain, completed using reference TRBV7-6 and TRBJ2-1, is GAGVSQSPRYKVTKRGQDVALRCDPISGHVSLYWYRQALGQGPEFLTYFNYEAQQDKSGLPNDRFSAERPEGSISTLTIQRTEQRDSAMYRCASSTRASGGNEQFFGPGTRLTVL.

A remark on this clonotype: This may arise from a read error, as a much more abundant clone is one base away. The J gene is TRBJ2-1, the V gene TRBV6-5; 11 nucleotides match TRBD2. Germline V gene sequence: CDR1 MNHEY, CDR2 SVGAGI. This CDR3 contains 15 residues. J lost 4 bases, V lost 6 bases, and 5 bases had no gene match. CDR3 nucleotides: TGTGCCAGCAGCACCGGGACTAGCGGATACAATGAGCAGTTCTTC. This codes for CASSTGTSGYNEQFF.

This clonotype was observed a few times. The CDR3 DNA reads as TGTGCCAGCAGCTTAGATCGGGGGGGGCCGTGGGGGCAGTATTTT. Its protein product is CASSLDRGGPWGQYF. The V gene is TRBV7-6, the J gene TRBJ2-3, with TRBD2 matching over 8 bases. CDR3 size: 15 residues. Looked up from germline, CDR1 is SGHVS and CDR2 is FNYEAQ. V shed 1 base and J 11 bases; nucleotides not matched to a gene: 11.

This chain joins TRBV19 and TRBJ2-1, with 7 bases matching TRBD1. From germline, CDR1 is LNHDA and CDR2 SQIVND (reference sequence). The CDR3 has 15 residues. V was clipped by 1 base and J by 5 bases; unmatched bases: 5. CDR3 in DNA: TGTGCCAGTAGTATAGCCGGACAGGTAAACAATGAGCAGTTCTTC. Its translation is CASSIAGQVNNEQFF.

The chain joins TRBV28 to TRBJ2-1; 11 positions agree with TRBD1. In germline, CDR1 is MDHEN, CDR2 SYDVKM. With 5 bases clipped from V and 10 bases from J, the junction kept 10 bases outside the gene matches. The CDR3 consists of 15 residues. The CDR3 region has the DNA TGTGCCAGCAGTCCACGGACAGGGGGCGCGGGGGAGCAGTTCTTC. Amino acid sequence: CASSPRTGGAGEQFF.

In its sample, this clonotype was seen once. This sequence may be a read error, since a much larger clone differs from it by one base. J is TRBJ2-5 and V is TRBV12-3 or TRBV12-4; tentative D call: TRBD1 (6 bases). Trimming shortened V by 7 bases and J by 2 bases, and 20 bases separated the two germline ends. The CDR3 runs to 16 residues. CDR3 residues: CASTPTGLGMQETQYF. The CDR3 DNA sequence: TGTGCCAGCACCCCAACAGGGTTGGGCATGCAAGAGACCCAGTACTTC.

The rearrangement joins TRBV5-1 to TRBJ2-1, with 7 bases fitting TRBD1. This CDR3 is 16 amino acids long. V shed 4 bases and J 0 bases; nucleotides not matched to a gene: 7. The V gene's germline CDR1 is SGHRS and CDR2 YFSETQ. CDR3 nucleotides: TGCGCCAGCAGCCACCGGGACAGAAGCTCCTACAATGAGCAGTTCTTC. It specifies CASSHRDRSSYNEQFF. The whole variable domain, remainder taken from reference TRBV5-1 and TRBJ2-1, is KAGVTQTPRYLIKTRGQQVTLSCSPISGHRSVSWYQQTPGQGLQFLFEYFSETQRNKGNFPGRFSGRQFSNSRSEMNVSTLELGDSALYLCASSHRDRSSYNEQFFGPGTRLTVL.

This clonotype was recorded many times. This chain joins TRBV27 and TRBJ2-1; D possibly corresponds to TRBD2 (6 bases). Deletions cut 3 bases from V and 3 bases from J, with 9 bases between. The CDR3 length is 14 residues. Germline V CDR1 and CDR2: MNHEY, SMNVEV (reference sequence). This chain's CDR3 is CASSFGGVYNEQFF. The CDR3 bases are TGTGCCAGCAGTTTCGGGGGAGTCTACAATGAGCAGTTCTTC.